This T cell receptor (beta chain) came from a study of beta chain features in type 1 diabetes (dated by TCRdb to the late 2010s). Background for the entire study: No differences in mean age, gender distribution, total cell number or subset yield were found between patients and healthy donors. In the study, TCRB repertoires of sorted circulating CD4+ T cell subsets from recently diagnosed type 1 diabetes patients were compared with those of matched healthy donors. Regulatory and stem cell-like memory subsets were isolated from only 8 patients and about eight healthy donors, whereas naive and central memory subsets came from all 28 donors. A total of around 110,000,000 sorted cells were examined across all samples, and RNA yield correlated strongly with the number of cells per subset.

Each donor gave one peripheral blood draw, averaging roughly 120 mL, which was collected into heparinised tubes. Using a panel that included CD45RO, CCR7, CD25, CD127, CD95 and CD27, naive, central memory, regulatory and stem cell-like memory CD4+ T cells were sorted on a BD FACSAria II. Purity was above 98% for every sorted population. PBMCs were isolated right away by Lymphoprep density gradient centrifugation and were stained directly, without culture. So that batch effects would be minimized, each experiment stained and sorted samples in pairs, pairing one healthy donor with one patient. The CDR3 starts with the cysteine, ends with the phenylalanine, and has 14 residues. The sequence is cut down to CDR3 DNA, 42 bases in frame from base 1. Relative to germline, V is 5 bases shorter and J is 5 bases shorter, with 15 bases between their ends. For CDR1 and CDR2, the germline V gene lists MNHEY and SVGAGI.

Remarks on this clone: This clone's antigen is unknown. The record has no base qualities; no much larger clone is one base away.

Overall results and qualifications from the work: Because cDNA was sequenced instead of genomic DNA, activated cells with high expression could be over-represented, although the groups did not differ in activation or CD3 levels. At VDJ recombination sites, type 1 diabetes patients had fewer insertions and more deleted nucleotides, which implies abnormalities in thymic rearrangement. The naive, central memory and regulatory TCRB repertoires appeared to resemble one another more closely among patients than among healthy donors. Shorter templates might be favored by PCR, yet because patient and control samples were amplified and corrected together, any such skew would affect both groups equally. Type 1 diabetes patients showed a moderate but significant shortening of TCRB CDR3 length in all four CD4+ subsets. HLA sub-analyses involved small numbers of individuals, so any influence of HLA type on TCRB rearrangement remained unresolved.

The entire amount of isolated RNA was reverse transcribed using the High Capacity cDNA Reverse Transcription Kit, so the sequenced TCRB transcripts were expressed ones. Deep immunoSEQ sequencing was applied to naive, central memory and regulatory T cell samples, giving an average of about 3.57 million total reads per sample. Sorted cells were lysed in RLT buffer and RNA was extracted with DNase-treated RNeasy Micro or Mini kits, depending on cell number. Each cell subset was processed on its own to prevent cross-contamination, while patient and healthy donor samples were processed together. The immunoSEQ multiplex PCR was used to amplify TCRB sequences from cDNA, yielding 87-bp fragments that span the CDR3 region. Sequencing of the amplicons was done on the Illumina HiSeq platform. As for the original processing: Synthetic template baselines were used to correct PCR bias computationally, reads within Hamming distance 2 were collapsed, and singletons that could not be merged were discarded. Reads were aligned against IMGT so that V, D and J genes, CDR3 length and insertions or deletions at six rearrangement sites could be assigned. Within each subset, clonotype counts were normalized to the number of sorted cells before true diversity and Gini coefficients were calculated with the tcR R package. The overlap coefficient, calculated on TCRB nucleotide sequences, was used to quantify repertoire sharing. As a proxy for the pre-selection repertoire, out-of-frame TCRB sequences from naive cells were analyzed. As stored in TCRdb, this immuneACCESS dataset retains in-frame rearrangements with V and J assigned. A fraction of the clones does not appear; measured against another copy, unresolved V genes explain less than half of the discrepancy, and the remainder lacks a known reason. D and trimming were read from the DNA, whereas the V and J calls and clone size are those reported in that table. Present in this sample are about 930,000 clones, roughly 17% of which were seen just once. The ten biggest clones cover 0.023% of the sample.

The chain couples TRBV6-5 to TRBJ1-1; TRBD1 might be the D gene, on 6 matching bases. Sequencing used naive CD4+ T cells from blood. The label giving this sample's cell subset or site can be read as: true naive CD4+ T cells. The receptor's source is a woman younger than 35 in good health. This receptor has the CDR3 CASSDQGLKTEAFF. The DNA sequence is given as TGTGCCAGCAGTGACCAGGGGTTAAAGACTGAAGCTTTCTTT.